Each of the 32 T cell receptor beta chains below was sequenced from the same sample in a study of vaccination effects on CD4 cells after COVID-19. In the ViraFEST assay, antigen-specific CD4+ clonotypes were identified by expansion after peptide-pool stimulation. CD4+ T cells were isolated after 10 days of culture. No antigen has been identified for these receptors. Profiled with immunoSEQ multiplex PCR; TCRdb holds only in-frame clones, not every one. The sample records about 79,000 clones, around four fifths being singletons. Sequenced here: CD4+ T cells from PBMCs cultured with HCoV-229E spike peptides, sampled before COVID-19 vaccination. The receptors originated from a human donor who received a COVID-19 vaccine.

This clone was recorded a few times. This rearrangement joins TRBV5-1 to TRBJ2-2, with 7 bases fitting TRBD1. Germline values: CDR1 SGHRS, CDR2 YFSETQ. V lost 4 bases, J lost 6 bases, and 6 bases stayed unmatched. This CDR3 spans 14 amino acids. The DNA for the CDR3 is TGCGCCAGCAGCGCGCTGACAGGGTCCGGGGAGCTGTTTTTT. It is translated as CASSALTGSGELFF.

J is TRBJ1-1 and V is TRBV7-9; D possibly corresponds to TRBD1 (6 bases). The CDR3 runs 15 residues. CDR1 SEHNR and CDR2 FQNEAQ come from the germline V gene (reference sequence). V lost 5 bases and J lost 2, with 15 bases in between. CDR3 in DNA: TGTGCCAGCAGCCCACACGTGGACAGAAACACTGAAGCTTTCTTT. It specifies CASSPHVDRNTEAFF.

The J gene is TRBJ2-2, the V gene TRBV5-1; D is undetermined. The CDR3 is 15 residues long. Trimming took 4 bases from V and 5 from J, leaving 15 bases between them. Germline loops: CDR1 SGHRS, CDR2 YFSETQ. In nucleotides, the CDR3 is TGCGCCAGCAGCGTCTCTGGGGTTGGGACCGGGGAGCTGTTTTTT. Translated, it gives CASSVSGVGTGELFF.

This chain links TRBV5-8 with TRBJ2-3; the D gene is possibly TRBD2 (7 bases). The germline V gene has CDR1 SGHTS and CDR2 YDEGEE. This CDR3 is 16 amino acids long. The V end lost 7 bases, the J end lost 4 bases, and 22 bases lay between the germline ends. The CDR3 nucleotides are TGTGCCAGCCCCTCTTTTTGGGGGGGGGCCTCAGATACGCAGTATTTT. The encoded protein is CASPSFWGGASDTQYF.

This clone was observed a single time. The V gene is TRBV5-3, the J gene TRBJ2-7; TRBD1 might be the D (5 bases). TRBV5-3 has ORF status, its function being uncertain. CDR3 size: 11 residues. CDR3 coding DNA: TGCGAGGCGACAGCGACCTACGAGCAGTACGTC. It translates to CEATATYEQYV.

This chain connects TRBV5-1 to TRBJ2-3; 8 bases are shared with TRBD2. After removal of 1 base from V and 5 bases from J, the junction contained 6 bases not matched to a gene. The germline V gene encodes CDR1 SGHRS and CDR2 YFSETQ. The CDR3 length is 15 residues. The CDR3 bases are TGCGCCAGCAGCTTGCCGGGGGGGTGGGGAGATACGCAGTATTTT. It translates to CASSLPGGWGDTQYF.

This chain joins TRBV25-1 and TRBJ1-1, with D possibly TRBD1 on 5 matching bases. The CDR3 has 13 amino acids. V lost 5 bases to trimming and J lost 4 bases, with 11 bases between them. The V gene's germline CDR1 is MGHDK and CDR2 SYGVNS. The CDR3 region is CASSRQLSTEAFF. CDR3 sequence (DNA): TGTGCCAGCAGTCGACAGTTGAGCACTGAAGCTTTCTTT.

The chain combines TRBV30 with TRBJ2-5, with no clear D. Germline V CDR1 and CDR2: GTSNPN, SVGIG (reference sequence). The V and J ends lost 3 bases and 2 bases respectively, with 13 bases between them. This CDR3 has 14 residues. In nucleotides, the CDR3 is TGTGCCTGGAGCGTAGGACGGAGACAAGAGACCCAGTACTTC. Translated, it gives CAWSVGRRQETQYF.

The rearrangement links TRBV7-3 to TRBJ2-1; 7 positions match TRBD2. The germline V gene has CDR1 SGHTA and CDR2 FQGTGA. This CDR3 has 14 residues. V was clipped by 4 bases and J by 4 bases; unmatched bases: 4. CDR3: CASSSSGSYNEQFF. The CDR3 coding sequence is TGTGCCAGCAGCTCTAGCGGTTCGTACAATGAGCAGTTCTTC.

This clone has more than one count but fewer than ten. The rearrangement links TRBV5-6 to TRBJ2-1, with TRBD1 identical over 9 bases. The germline CDR1 and CDR2 sequences are SGHDT and YYEEEE. After removal of 0 bases from V and 4 bases from J, the junction contained 5 bases not matched to a gene. The CDR3 totals 16 residues. CDR3 sequence reads: CASSLDSGTGYNEQFF. CDR3 DNA: TGTGCCAGCAGCTTGGATTCGGGGACAGGGTACAATGAGCAGTTCTTC.

The chain uses TRBV12-3 or TRBV12-4 and TRBJ1-2; D ambiguous. Trimming shortened V by 1 base and J by 5 bases, and 5 bases separated the two germline ends. The CDR3 consists of 12 residues. The DNA of the CDR3 is TGTGCCAGCAGTTTAGTACAATATGGCTACACCTTC. Amino acid sequence: CASSLVQYGYTF.

This clone was seen a few times. This sequence joins TRBV7-2 and TRBJ1-2, with D possibly being TRBD1 (6 bases). The CDR3 spans 13 residues. In germline, CDR1 is SGHTA, CDR2 FQGNSA. V was cut by 5 bases and J by 4 bases, with 11 bases left in between. The chain's CDR3 is CASSAGQPYGYTF. The DNA of the CDR3 is TGTGCCAGCAGCGCGGGACAACCCTATGGCTACACCTTC.

The chain combines TRBV6-6 with TRBJ1-5, with D perhaps matching TRBD1 (5 bases). V was trimmed by 4 bases and J by 9 bases, leaving 13 bases between them. The CDR3 runs to 13 residues. Germline V gene data show CDR1 as MNHNY and CDR2 as SVGAGI (reference sequence). In nucleotides, the CDR3 is TGTGCCAGCAGTTCAGGGTCACTTTGGCCCCAGCATTTT. Translation gives CASSSGSLWPQHF.

The chain has TRBV29-1 and TRBJ2-5; 7 nucleotides agree with TRBD2. The CDR3 has 11 amino acids. V shed 7 bases, J shed 6 bases, and the junction held 5 bases outside the gene matches. CDR1 and CDR2 (germline): SQVTM, ANQGSEA. Here the CDR3 reads CSGGGQQTQYF. For the CDR3, the DNA is TGCAGCGGGGGAGGGCAACAGACCCAGTACTTC.

The chain employs TRBV11-2 and TRBJ2-1; D gene uncertain. The CDR3 is made up of 12 amino acids. Looked up from germline, CDR1 is SGHAT and CDR2 is FQNNGV. V was trimmed by 5 bases and J by 1 base, leaving 3 bases between them. The CDR3 DNA reads TGTGCCAGCAGCCTTTCCTACAATGAGCAGTTCTTC. Its translation: CASSLSYNEQFF. Complete variable domain (other parts from reference TRBV11-2 and TRBJ2-1): EAGVAQSPRYKIIEKRQSVAFWCNPISGHATLYWYQQILGQGPKLLIQFQNNGVVDDSQLPKDRFSAERLKGVDSTLKIQPAKLEDSAVYLCASSLSYNEQFFGPGTRLTVL.

V gene TRBV5-8 combines with J gene TRBJ1-1; D gene ambiguous. V was clipped by 7 bases and J by 1 base, with 20 bases between them. The germline gives CDR1 SGHTS, CDR2 YDEGEE. The CDR3 is 16 residues long. The CDR3 region is CASPRRVFVENTEAFF. Written as DNA, the CDR3 is TGTGCCAGCCCCCGTAGGGTTTTCGTGGAGAACACTGAAGCTTTCTTT.

The CDR3 DNA reads as TGTGCCAGCAGCGTAGGCGGCAGGGGACACAATGAGCAGTTCTTC. Protein: CASSVGGRGHNEQFF. The genes are TRBV9 and TRBJ2-1, with a tentative D call TRBD1 (6 bases). Germline V lookup: CDR1 SGDLS, CDR2 YYNGEE. This CDR3 has 15 amino acids. Trimming removed 0 bases at V and 5 bases at J, with 12 bases between.

This chain links TRBV18 with TRBJ2-6, with D perhaps being TRBD1 or TRBD2 (6 bases each). There are 17 residues in the CDR3. Per germline, CDR1 KGHSH and CDR2 LQKENI. Trimming took 2 bases from V and 3 from J, leaving 14 bases between them. CDR3 DNA sequence: TGTGCCAGCTCACCATCTGGGGGGCTCGGTGGGGCCAACGTCCTGACTTTC. Encoded protein: CASSPSGGLGGANVLTF.

The rearrangement joins TRBV18 to TRBJ1-2, with 7 bases lining up with TRBD1. This CDR3 is built from 13 residues. Unmatched junction bases numbered 6, after V lost 3 bases and J lost 8 bases. Germline V gene sequence: CDR1 KGHSH, CDR2 LQKENI. The chain's CDR3 is CASSPLDREGYTF. The CDR3 DNA reads TGTGCCAGCTCACCCCTCGACAGGGAAGGCTACACCTTC.

V and J are TRBV2 and TRBJ2-5, with TRBD2 identical over 7 bases. The germline gives CDR1 SNHLY, CDR2 FYNNEI. Germline trimming cut 6 bases from V and 4 bases from J; bases unmatched to any gene: 11. This CDR3 has 15 amino acids. CDR3 residues: CASRALGGGGETQYF. The CDR3 coding sequence is TGTGCCAGCAGGGCATTGGGCGGGGGAGGAGAGACCCAGTACTTC.

This clone was seen more than once but under ten times. The gene calls are TRBV7-9 and TRBJ1-5; no definite D call. V was trimmed by 4 bases and J by 7 bases, leaving 8 bases between them. The CDR3 extends over 12 amino acids. Germline V CDR1 and CDR2: SEHNR, FQNEAQ (reference sequence). CDR3 bases: TGTGCCAGCAGCTCCGGAGGACAGCCCCAGCATTTT. It encodes CASSSGGQPQHF.

This chain links TRBV5-6 with TRBJ2-7, with D perhaps matching TRBD2 (5 bases). CDR3 size: 17 residues. The germline V and J ends were trimmed by 4 bases and 3 bases, with 23 bases remaining between them. CDR1 and CDR2 (germline): SGHDT, YYEEEE. The CDR3 sequence: CASSAPQGLGSRYEQYV. For the CDR3, the DNA is TGTGCCAGCAGCGCCCCTCAAGGGTTGGGGAGTCGCTACGAGCAGTACGTC.

The J gene is TRBJ2-3, the V gene TRBV3-1 (or the pseudogene TRBV3-2), with TRBD2 matching 9 bases. V gave up 0 bases and J gave up 6 bases; unmatched junction bases: 4. CDR1 and CDR2 from the germline V gene are LGHDT and YNNKEL (reference sequence). The CDR3 is 15 amino acids. The CDR3 DNA reads TGTGCCAGCAGCCAAGACAGTCTAGCGGGGGATACGCAGTATTTT. Its translation is CASSQDSLAGDTQYF.

J is TRBJ1-6 and V is TRBV30; D might be TRBD1 (6 bases). The CDR3 is 12 residues long. V shed 5 bases and J shed 9 bases, with 11 bases lying between them. Per germline, CDR1 GTSNPN and CDR2 SVGIG (reference sequence). The CDR3 loop is CAWHREGSPLHF. For the CDR3, the DNA is TGTGCCTGGCACAGGGAGGGTTCACCCCTCCACTTT.

The rearrangement uses TRBV6-2 or TRBV6-3 and TRBJ1-5, with D possibly being TRBD1 (6 bases). In germline, CDR1 is MNHEY, CDR2 SVGEGT. The CDR3 is 20 residues long. The ends were cut back, 3 bases at V and 0 bases at J, with 24 bases in the middle. The CDR3 protein is CASSYLYGRKGGYSNQPQHF. The CDR3 nucleotides are TGTGCCAGCAGTTATTTGTACGGGAGAAAGGGGGGTTATAGCAATCAGCCCCAGCATTTT.

This clone was picked up a small number of times. The chain uses TRBV2 and TRBJ1-1; no clear D gene. Germline V CDR1 and CDR2: SNHLY, FYNNEI. V lost 8 bases to trimming and J lost 1 base, with 11 bases between them. This CDR3 contains 13 residues. The CDR3 reads CASVRFENTEAFF. The CDR3 DNA sequence: TGTGCCAGCGTCAGATTCGAGAACACTGAAGCTTTCTTT.

This clone was counted a single time. The identical CDR3 is also encoded by other nucleotide sequences in the sample. This chain links TRBV5-1 with TRBJ2-2; 8 bases line up with TRBD2. V lost 0 bases to trimming and J lost 0 bases; unmatched junction nucleotides: 1. The CDR3 is 16 amino acids. Looked up from germline, CDR1 is SGHRS and CDR2 is YFSETQ. The CDR3 region is CASSLAGGTNTGELFF. CDR3 DNA sequence: TGCGCCAGCAGCTTGGCGGGGGGGACGAACACCGGGGAGCTGTTTTTT. Complete variable domain (other parts from reference TRBV5-1 and TRBJ2-2): KAGVTQTPRYLIKTRGQQVTLSCSPISGHRSVSWYQQTPGQGLQFLFEYFSETQRNKGNFPGRFSGRQFSNSRSEMNVSTLELGDSALYLCASSLAGGTNTGELFFGEGSRLTVL.

The rearrangement joins TRBV3-1 (or the pseudogene TRBV3-2) to TRBJ2-3; 7 nucleotides agree with TRBD2. The J segment lost 1 base and the V segment lost 2 bases, leaving 12 bases of the junction unmatched. The CDR3 length is 18 residues. Germline-derived CDR1 and CDR2 are LGHDT and YNNKEL (reference sequence). The DNA for the CDR3 is TGTGCCAGCAGCCAATCAACCCTACTAGCGTATGGCACAGATACGCAGTATTTT. This sequence encodes CASSQSTLLAYGTDTQYF.

This chain links TRBV6-5 with TRBJ2-3; no firm D call. Deletions cut 4 bases from V and 0 bases from J, with 14 bases between. The CDR3 extends over 16 amino acids. The germline V gene encodes CDR1 MNHEY and CDR2 SVGAGI. Here the CDR3 DNA reads TGTGCCAGCAGTTTCCAAGTAGCCTATAGCACAGATACGCAGTATTTT. Translating it yields CASSFQVAYSTDTQYF.

V usage is TRBV30 and J usage is TRBJ2-5; 10 bases line up with TRBD2. This CDR3 spans 15 amino acids. After removal of 0 bases from V and 2 bases from J, the junction contained 3 bases not matched to a gene. CDR1 is GTSNPN, CDR2 SVGIG, per germline (reference sequence). CDR3 sequence: CAWSVNSGGQETQYF. The CDR3, as DNA: TGTGCCTGGAGTGTTAATAGCGGGGGGCAAGAGACCCAGTACTTC.

J is TRBJ2-6 and V is TRBV19; D might be TRBD1 or TRBD2, each matching 5 bases. Trimming took 6 bases from V and 3 from J, leaving 15 bases between them. The CDR3 extends over 16 amino acids. Per germline, CDR1 LNHDA and CDR2 SQIVND (reference sequence). The CDR3 DNA follows: TGTGCCAGTAGCCCGGGACGGTATAGTGGGGCCAACGTCCTGACTTTC. It codes for CASSPGRYSGANVLTF.

In nucleotides, the CDR3 is TGCAGTGCTGCCAATCGAGAGACCCAGTACTTC. Its translation: CSAANRETQYF. The genes are TRBV20-1 and TRBJ2-5; no definite D call. Trimming pared 5 bases from V and 4 bases from J, leaving 8 bases between. This CDR3 is 11 amino acids long. Germline lookup yields CDR1 DFQATT and CDR2 SNEGSKA (reference sequence).